This T cell receptor (beta chain) was recovered during a study of identical twins. Study-level points and caveats: Invariant MAIT and iNKT cells could partly confound zero-insertion analyses.

CDR3 size: 14 residues. V was clipped by 3 bases and J by 7 bases, with 13 bases between them. Looked up from germline, CDR1 is SGHTA and CDR2 is FQGNSA. TCRdb independently ran MiXCR on the 5' RACE reads; one entry per CDR3 protein. The sample lists fewer than 650,000 distinct CDR3 sequences; roughly 7.1% were seen once. For this clonotype: Its antigen is as yet unknown.

The same sample was also studied in work on yellow fever vaccine responses in identical twins.

The chain recombines TRBV7-2 with TRBJ2-1; D gene uncertain. The source is a woman aged 18-35 years in good health. Sample: PBMCs. The chain's CDR3 is CASSFRHGPNEQFF. CDR3 in DNA: TGTGCCAGCAGCTTCAGGCATGGTCCGAATGAGCAGTTCTTC.